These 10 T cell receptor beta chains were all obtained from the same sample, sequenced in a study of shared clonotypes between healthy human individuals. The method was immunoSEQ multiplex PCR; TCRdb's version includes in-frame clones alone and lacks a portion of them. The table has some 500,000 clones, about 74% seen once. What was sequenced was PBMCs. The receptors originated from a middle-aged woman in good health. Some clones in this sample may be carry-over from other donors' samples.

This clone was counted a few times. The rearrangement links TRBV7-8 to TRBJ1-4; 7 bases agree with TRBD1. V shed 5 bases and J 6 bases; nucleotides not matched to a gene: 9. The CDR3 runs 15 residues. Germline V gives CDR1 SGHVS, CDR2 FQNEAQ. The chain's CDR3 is CASSRHRGTDEKLFF. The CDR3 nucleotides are TGTGCCAGCAGCCGACACAGGGGCACAGATGAAAAACTGTTTTTT.

The CDR3 is CASSFEQGLYEQYF. CDR3 bases: TGTGCCAGCAGCTTTGAGCAGGGTCTCTACGAGCAGTACTTC. The chain uses TRBV7-9 and TRBJ2-7, with D possibly TRBD1 on 5 matching bases. Trimming removed 3 bases at V and 3 bases at J, with 12 bases between. The CDR3 sequence is 14 residues long. Germline CDR1 reads SEHNR; CDR2 reads FQNEAQ (reference sequence).

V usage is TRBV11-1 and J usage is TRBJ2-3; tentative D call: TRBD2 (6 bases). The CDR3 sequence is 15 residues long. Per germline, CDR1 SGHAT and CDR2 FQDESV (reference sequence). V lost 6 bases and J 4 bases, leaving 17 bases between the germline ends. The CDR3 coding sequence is TGTGCCAGCAGGGGTCCTGGGGGGTTCCCAGATACGCAGTATTTT. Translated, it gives CASRGPGGFPDTQYF.

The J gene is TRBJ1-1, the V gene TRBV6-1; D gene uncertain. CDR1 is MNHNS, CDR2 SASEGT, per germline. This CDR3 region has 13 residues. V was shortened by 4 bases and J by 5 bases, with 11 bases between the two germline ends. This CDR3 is CASSALLGTEAFF. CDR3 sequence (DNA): TGTGCCAGCAGTGCCCTGCTGGGGACTGAAGCTTTCTTT.

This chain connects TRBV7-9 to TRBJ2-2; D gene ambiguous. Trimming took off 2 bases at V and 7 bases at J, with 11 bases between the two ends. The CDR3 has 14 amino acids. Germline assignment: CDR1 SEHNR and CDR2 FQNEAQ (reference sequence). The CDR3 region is CASSLKGINGELFF. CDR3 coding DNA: TGTGCCAGCAGCTTAAAGGGAATTAACGGGGAGCTGTTTTTT.

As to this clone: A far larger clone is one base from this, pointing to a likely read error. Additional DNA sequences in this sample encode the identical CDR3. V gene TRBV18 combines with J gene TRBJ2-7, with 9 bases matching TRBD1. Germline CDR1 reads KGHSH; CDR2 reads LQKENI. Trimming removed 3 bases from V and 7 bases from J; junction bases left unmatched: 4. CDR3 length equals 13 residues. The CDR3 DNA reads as TGTGCCAGCTCACCGGGACAGGGTGCTGAGCAGTACTTC. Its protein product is CASSPGQGAEQYF.

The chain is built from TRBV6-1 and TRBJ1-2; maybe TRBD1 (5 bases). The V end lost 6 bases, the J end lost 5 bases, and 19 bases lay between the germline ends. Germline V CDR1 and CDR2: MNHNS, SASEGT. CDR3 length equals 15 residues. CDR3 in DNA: TGTGCCAGCAGACCACAGGTGGTGGGGAGATATGGCTACACCTTC. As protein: CASRPQVVGRYGYTF.

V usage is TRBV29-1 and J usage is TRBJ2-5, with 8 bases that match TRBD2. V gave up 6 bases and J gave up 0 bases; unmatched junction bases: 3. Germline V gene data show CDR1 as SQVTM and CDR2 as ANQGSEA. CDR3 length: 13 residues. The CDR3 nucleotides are TGCAGCGTCTCGGGGGGGGACCAAGAGACCCAGTACTTC. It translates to CSVSGGDQETQYF.

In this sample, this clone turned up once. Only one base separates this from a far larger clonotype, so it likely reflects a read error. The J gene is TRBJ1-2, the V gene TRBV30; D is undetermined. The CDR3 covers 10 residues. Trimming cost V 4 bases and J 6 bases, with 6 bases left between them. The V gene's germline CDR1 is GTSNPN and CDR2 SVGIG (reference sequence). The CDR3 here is CAWNDNGYTF. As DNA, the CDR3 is TGTGCCTGGAACGACAATGGCTACACCTTC.

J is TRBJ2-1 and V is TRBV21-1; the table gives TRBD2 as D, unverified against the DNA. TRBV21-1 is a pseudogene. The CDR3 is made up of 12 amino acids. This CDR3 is CASSKKTGGGLF. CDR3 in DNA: TGTGCCAGCAGCAAAAAGACGGGCGGGGGGCTCTTC.